The 26 T cell receptor beta chains below come from one sample, sequenced in a study of blood T cells in healthy people across ages. A second 7 to 11 cycle PCR used barcoded and J-beta primers. Each CDR3 protein is one row after TCRdb ran MiXCR on the 5' RACE reads. The profile shows fewer than 700,000 distinct CDR3 sequences, around half of them singletons. The sequencing sample was made of blood. Receptors originate from an elderly man in good health.

This clonotype was found once. The V call is TRBV5-1, the J call TRBJ1-2; 12 positions match TRBD1. The CDR3 loop spans 14 amino acids. Germline trimming cut 0 bases from V and 8 bases from J; bases unmatched to any gene: 2. Germline CDR1 SGHRS, CDR2 YFSETQ. For the CDR3, the DNA is TGCGCCAGCAGCTTGGACGGGACAGGGGGCGGCTACACCTTC. Translation gives CASSLDGTGGGYTF.

As concerns this clonotype: A much larger clone differs from this one at a single base, so this may be a read error. This sequence joins TRBV9 and TRBJ1-2, with a tentative D call TRBD1 (5 bases). The CDR3 contains 13 residues. Germline values: CDR1 SGDLS, CDR2 YYNGEE. The CDR3 nucleotides read TGTGCCAGCAGCCCACGTCCGGGGGATGGCTACATCTTC. It is translated as CASSPRPGDGYIF.

The CDR3: CASSQGVTSRKTSTDTQYF. The DNA for the CDR3 is TGCGCCAGCAGCCAAGGGGTGACTAGCAGAAAGACTAGCACAGATACGCAGTATTTT. J is TRBJ2-3 and V is TRBV4-3; 7 bases line up with TRBD2. CDR3 length: 19 residues. V shed 1 base and J 0 bases; nucleotides not matched to a gene: 13. Germline V lookup: CDR1 LGHNA, CDR2 YSLEER.

This clonotype was recorded only once. CDR3 in amino acids: CASSLPGQGFPGELFF. CDR3 nucleotide sequence: TGTGCCAGCAGCTTACCGGGACAGGGATTCCCCGGGGAGCTGTTTTTT. The chain is built from TRBV7-2 and TRBJ2-2; 9 bases are shared with TRBD1. J gave up 6 bases and V 2 bases, and 7 bases lay outside the gene matches. CDR3 size: 16 residues. Germline loops: CDR1 SGHTA, CDR2 FQGNSA.

J is TRBJ2-1 and V is TRBV6-1; 9 bases are shared with TRBD2. The CDR3 runs 19 residues. The germline V gene encodes CDR1 MNHNS and CDR2 SASEGT. V lost 6 bases, J lost 6 bases, and 21 bases stayed unmatched. Written as DNA, the CDR3 is TGTGCCAGCAGGACTTGGGGGGTAGGGTTAGCGGGAGTCGGCAATGAGCAGTTCTTC. It translates to CASRTWGVGLAGVGNEQFF.

This clonotype was observed at least ten times. This CDR3 reads CASSYAQVSTEAFF. The CDR3 bases are TGTGCCAGCAGTTACGCGCAGGTCTCCACTGAAGCTTTCTTT. The chain uses TRBV6-6 and TRBJ1-1, with unresolved D. Deletions cut 2 bases from V and 4 bases from J, with 11 bases between. CDR3 size: 14 residues. Germline-derived CDR1 and CDR2 are MNHNY and SVGAGI (reference sequence).

This chain connects TRBV7-6 to TRBJ1-1; D call uncertain. CDR1 is SGHVS, CDR2 FNYEAQ, per germline. Trimming removed 0 bases at V and 1 base at J, with 9 bases between. The length of the CDR3 is 15 residues. CDR3 nucleotides: TGTGCCAGCAGCTTAGCGTCGGCCGGGAACACTGAAGCTTTCTTT. Protein sequence: CASSLASAGNTEAFF.

This chain connects TRBV20-1 to TRBJ1-6, with D unresolved. V lost 6 bases and J 8 bases, leaving 5 bases between the germline ends. Germline CDR1 is DFQATT and CDR2 is SNEGSKA (reference sequence). CDR3 length equals 10 residues. CDR3 bases: TGCAGTGCCGGGGATTCACCCCTCCACTTT. Protein: CSAGDSPLHF.

This clonotype came up many times. The CDR3 here is CASSLGAPRTGRGEKLFF. DNA for the CDR3: TGTGCCAGCAGCTTAGGGGCACCTCGGACAGGTCGCGGTGAAAAACTGTTTTTT. The chain has TRBV7-9 and TRBJ1-4; 7 bases map to TRBD1. The CDR3 length is 18 residues. V shed 1 base, J shed 7 bases, and the junction held 15 bases outside the gene matches. Germline V gene lookup returns CDR1 SEHNR and CDR2 FQNEAQ (reference sequence). The variable domain in full, completed from reference TRBV7-9 and TRBJ1-4, reads DTGVSQNPRHKITKRGQNVTFRCDPISEHNRLYWYRQTLGQGPEFLTYFQNEAQLEKSRLLSDRFSAERPKGSFSTLEIQRTEQGDSAMYLCASSLGAPRTGRGEKLFFGSGTQLSVL.

This clonotype has only a few counts. The V and J genes are TRBV4-3 and TRBJ2-1; unclear D gene. Germline CDR1 is LGHNA and CDR2 is YSLEER. Trimming shortened V by 0 bases and J by 2 bases, and 11 bases separated the two germline ends. The length of the CDR3 is 16 residues. The CDR3 loop reads CASSQDLSETYNEQFF. Here the CDR3 DNA reads TGCGCCAGCAGCCAAGATTTGAGTGAGACCTACAATGAGCAGTTCTTC.

The V gene is TRBV6-2 or TRBV6-3, the J gene TRBJ2-1; 14 bases agree with TRBD2. Germline V gives CDR1 MNHEY, CDR2 SVGEGT. The V gene end was trimmed by 6 bases and the J gene end by 6 bases; junction bases not matched to a gene: 13. The CDR3 length is 18 residues. DNA for the CDR3: TGTGCCAGCAGGGACACCGGGACTAGCGGGGGTTTTGGCAATGAGCAGTTCTTC. Its protein product is CASRDTGTSGGFGNEQFF.

This clonotype was picked up one time. A much more abundant neighbour one base away suggests this may be a read error. This sequence joins TRBV6-6 and TRBJ1-2, with D maybe TRBD1 (6 bases). V was trimmed by 5 bases and J by 8 bases, leaving 18 bases between them. CDR3 size: 14 residues. Looked up from germline, CDR1 is MNHNY and CDR2 is SVGAGI (reference sequence). The CDR3 sequence: CASSHLGGYRGYTF. The CDR3 nucleotides read TGTGCCAGCAGTCACCTTGGGGGCTATCGGGGCTACACCTTC.

This clonotype was detected a few times. The chain joins TRBV6-2 or TRBV6-3 to TRBJ1-6; 9 bases align to TRBD1. Germline assignment: CDR1 MNHEY and CDR2 SVGEGT. The CDR3 totals 16 residues. V lost 6 bases, J lost 11 bases, and 14 bases stayed unmatched. This CDR3 reads CASRNDGGQGQTPLHF. CDR3 nucleotide sequence: TGTGCCAGCAGAAACGACGGGGGACAGGGTCAGACACCCCTCCACTTT.

The V call is TRBV27, the J call TRBJ2-3; D is unresolved. In germline, CDR1 is MNHEY, CDR2 SMNVEV (reference sequence). The CDR3 runs 16 residues. Trimming shortened V by 5 bases and J by 0 bases, and 15 bases separated the two germline ends. The CDR3 nucleotides read TGTGCCAGCAGTCCTTCGGACGGATCTAGCACAGATACGCAGTATTTT. Amino acid sequence: CASSPSDGSSTDTQYF.

J is TRBJ2-7 and V is TRBV7-9; 7 bases line up with TRBD1. From germline, CDR1 is SEHNR and CDR2 FQNEAQ (reference sequence). This CDR3 spans 14 amino acids. J gave up 0 bases and V 4 bases, and 3 bases lay outside the gene matches. DNA for the CDR3: TGTGCCAGCAGCTCTTGGGACAGCTCCTACGAGCAGTACTTC. It is translated as CASSSWDSSYEQYF.

J is TRBJ2-3 and V is TRBV28; possible D gene TRBD1, 6 bases. Germline assignment: CDR1 MDHEN and CDR2 SYDVKM. This CDR3 is 14 amino acids long. V lost 1 base, J lost 7 bases, and 12 bases lay in between. The CDR3 coding sequence is TGTGCCAGCAGTTTATCACAGGGTGGAAATACGCAGTATTTT. Translation: CASSLSQGGNTQYF.

The chain links TRBV7-2 to TRBJ2-1; 7 nucleotides match TRBD2. The V gene end was trimmed by 2 bases and the J gene end by 12 bases; junction bases not matched to a gene: 19. The CDR3 totals 17 residues. Germline-derived CDR1 and CDR2 are SGHTA and FQGNSA. The CDR3 loop is CASSLNPAVRRSGVQFF. As DNA, the CDR3 is TGTGCCAGCAGCTTAAACCCGGCAGTGCGGAGAAGCGGGGTGCAGTTCTTC.

The CDR3 DNA sequence: TGCAGTGTCGCGGGGGGAAGGGATGAGCAGTTCTTC. This gives the protein CSVAGGRDEQFF. The V gene is TRBV20-1, the J gene TRBJ2-1, with 8 bases aligning to TRBD2. V was clipped by 7 bases and J by 8 bases; unmatched bases: 7. Per the germline V gene, CDR1 is DFQATT and CDR2 is SNEGSKA (reference sequence). This CDR3 comprises 12 residues.

V usage is TRBV28 and J usage is TRBJ2-3; no reliable D call. Germline CDR1 MDHEN, CDR2 SYDVKM. Deletions cut 4 bases from V and 9 bases from J, with 14 bases between. The CDR3 runs to 13 residues. CDR3 amino acids: CASSSPFPSTQYF. The CDR3 DNA is TGTGCCAGCAGTTCGCCCTTCCCCTCGACGCAGTATTTT.

This rearrangement joins TRBV7-2 to TRBJ2-7; perhaps D is TRBD1 or TRBD2 (5 bases each). Germline V CDR1 and CDR2: SGHTA, FQGNSA. This CDR3 is 13 amino acids long. Trimming shortened V by 8 bases and J by 7 bases, and 18 bases separated the two germline ends. This chain's CDR3 is CASREPAWGEQYF. For the CDR3, the DNA is TGTGCCAGCCGCGAGCCCGCCTGGGGGGAGCAGTACTTC.

The chain joins TRBV20-1 to TRBJ1-2, with D perhaps TRBD1 (6 bases). The CDR3 totals 12 residues. The V gene's germline CDR1 is DFQATT and CDR2 SNEGSKA (reference sequence). V lost 5 bases and J lost 6, with 13 bases in between. The CDR3 spells CSASGQQDGYTF. Written as DNA, the CDR3 is TGCAGTGCTTCAGGACAGCAGGATGGCTACACCTTC.

This clonotype was seen only once. The V call is TRBV28, the J call TRBJ2-5; 13 bases line up with TRBD2. Trimming at V came to 1 base and at J to 0 bases, leaving 5 bases not matched to a gene. Per the germline V gene, CDR1 is MDHEN and CDR2 is SYDVKM. The length of the CDR3 is 18 residues. CDR3 DNA sequence: TGTGCCAGCAGTTTATCGGGACTAGCGGGGCGGTACCAAGAGACCCAGTACTTC. Translating gives CASSLSGLAGRYQETQYF.

This clonotype was picked up a small number of times. CDR3 amino acids: CASSQGGVDRGTQYF. CDR3 DNA: TGTGCCAGCAGCCAAGGAGGGGTTGACCGAGGGACCCAGTACTTC. This chain joins TRBV3-1 and TRBJ2-5; D could derive from TRBD1 or TRBD2 (5 bases each). Trimming removed 1 base from V and 7 bases from J, with 16 bases in between. Germline values: CDR1 LGHDT, CDR2 YNNKEL (reference sequence). This CDR3 region has 15 residues.

The V call is TRBV9, the J call TRBJ2-3; 11 nucleotides match TRBD2. V lost 3 bases to trimming and J lost 2 bases; unmatched junction nucleotides: 5. The CDR3 extends over 16 amino acids. Germline CDR1 SGDLS, CDR2 YYNGEE. The CDR3 region is CASSAGGLAVTDTQYF. CDR3 DNA: TGTGCCAGCAGCGCGGGGGGACTAGCGGTCACAGATACGCAGTATTTT.

The chain links TRBV4-3 to TRBJ2-1, with a weak D call TRBD1 (5 bases). Germline loops: CDR1 LGHNA, CDR2 YSLEER. The CDR3 runs to 17 residues. With 4 bases removed from V and 4 bases from J, the gap between germline ends came to 20 bases. The CDR3 DNA follows: TGCGCCAGCAGCCGCAGCCCCCAGGGCGACCCATACAATGAGCAGTTCTTC. Protein: CASSRSPQGDPYNEQFF.

The genes are TRBV9 and TRBJ2-1; 8 bases fit TRBD1. The CDR3 covers 16 residues. V gave up 0 bases and J gave up 4 bases; unmatched junction bases: 6. Germline loops: CDR1 SGDLS, CDR2 YYNGEE. The CDR3 loop reads CASSVVSGQGYNEQFF. The CDR3 DNA sequence: TGTGCCAGCAGCGTAGTGAGTGGACAGGGTTACAATGAGCAGTTCTTC.